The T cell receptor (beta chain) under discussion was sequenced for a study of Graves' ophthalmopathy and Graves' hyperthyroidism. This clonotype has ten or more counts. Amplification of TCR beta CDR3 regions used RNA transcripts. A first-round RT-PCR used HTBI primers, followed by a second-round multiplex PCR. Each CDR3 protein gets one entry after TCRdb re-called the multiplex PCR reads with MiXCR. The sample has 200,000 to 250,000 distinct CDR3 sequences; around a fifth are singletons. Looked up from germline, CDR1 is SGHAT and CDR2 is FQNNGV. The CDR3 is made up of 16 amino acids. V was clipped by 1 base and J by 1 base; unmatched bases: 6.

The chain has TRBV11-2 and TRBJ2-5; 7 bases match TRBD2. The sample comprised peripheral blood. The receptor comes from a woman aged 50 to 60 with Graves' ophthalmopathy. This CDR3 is CASSLAPGLSQETQYF. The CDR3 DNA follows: TGTGCCAGCAGCTTAGCCCCGGGACTAAGCCAAGAGACCCAGTACTTC.